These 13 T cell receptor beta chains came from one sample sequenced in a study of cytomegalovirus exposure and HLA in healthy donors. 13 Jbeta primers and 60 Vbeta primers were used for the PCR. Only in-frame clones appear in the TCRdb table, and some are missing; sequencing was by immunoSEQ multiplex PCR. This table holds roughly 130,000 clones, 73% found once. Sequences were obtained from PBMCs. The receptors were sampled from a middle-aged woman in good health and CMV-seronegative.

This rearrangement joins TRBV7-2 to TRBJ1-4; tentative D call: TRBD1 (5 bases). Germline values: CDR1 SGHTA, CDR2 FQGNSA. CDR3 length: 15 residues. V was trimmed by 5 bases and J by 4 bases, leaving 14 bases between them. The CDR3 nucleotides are TGTGCCAGCAGCCCGACCGGGGGGTTTAATGAAAAACTGTTTTTT. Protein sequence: CASSPTGGFNEKLFF.

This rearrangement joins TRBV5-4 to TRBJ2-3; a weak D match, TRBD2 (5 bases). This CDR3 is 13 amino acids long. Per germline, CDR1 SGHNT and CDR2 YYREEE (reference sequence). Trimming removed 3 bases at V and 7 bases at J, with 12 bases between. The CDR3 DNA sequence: TGTGCCAGCAGCTGGGAGACTACCCATACGCAGTATTTT. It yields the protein CASSWETTHTQYF.

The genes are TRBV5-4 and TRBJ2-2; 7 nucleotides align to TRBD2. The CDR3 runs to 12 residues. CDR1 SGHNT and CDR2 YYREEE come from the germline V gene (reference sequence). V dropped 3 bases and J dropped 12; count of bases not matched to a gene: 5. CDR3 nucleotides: TGTGCCAGCAGCTCTTGGGAGGGGCAGCTGTTTTTT. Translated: CASSSWEGQLFF.

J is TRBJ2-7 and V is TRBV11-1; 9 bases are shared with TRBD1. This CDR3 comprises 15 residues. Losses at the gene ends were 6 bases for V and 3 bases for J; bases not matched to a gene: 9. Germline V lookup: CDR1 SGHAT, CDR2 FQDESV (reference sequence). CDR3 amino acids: CASSNLWDRDYEQYF. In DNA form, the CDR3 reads TGTGCCAGCAGTAACCTCTGGGACAGGGACTACGAGCAGTACTTC.

CDR3 nucleotides: TGTGCCAGCTCACAGAGACAGGATCAGCCCCAGCATTTT. The encoded protein is CASSQRQDQPQHF. J is TRBJ1-5 and V is TRBV18; tentative D call: TRBD1 (6 bases). Germline V gene lookup returns CDR1 KGHSH and CDR2 LQKENI. CDR3 length: 13 residues. V was shortened by 4 bases and J by 5 bases, with 9 bases between the two germline ends.

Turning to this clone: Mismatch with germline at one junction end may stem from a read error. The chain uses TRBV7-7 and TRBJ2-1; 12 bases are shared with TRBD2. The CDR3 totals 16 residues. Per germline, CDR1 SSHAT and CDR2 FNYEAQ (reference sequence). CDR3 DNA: TGTGCTAGCAGCTTATCCGGGACTAGCGGGTACAATGAGCAGTTCTTC. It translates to CASSLSGTSGYNEQFF.

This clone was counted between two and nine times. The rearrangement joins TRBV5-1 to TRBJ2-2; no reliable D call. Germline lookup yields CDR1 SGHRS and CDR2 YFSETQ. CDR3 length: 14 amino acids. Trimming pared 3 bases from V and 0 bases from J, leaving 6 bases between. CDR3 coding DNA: TGCGCCAGCAGCTACTCTACGAACACCGGGGAGCTGTTTTTT. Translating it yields CASSYSTNTGELFF.

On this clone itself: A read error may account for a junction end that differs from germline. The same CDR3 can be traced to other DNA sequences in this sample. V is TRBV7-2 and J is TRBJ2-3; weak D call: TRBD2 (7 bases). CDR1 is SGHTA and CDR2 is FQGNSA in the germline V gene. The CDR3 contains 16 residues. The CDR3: CASRSFRGASTDTQYF. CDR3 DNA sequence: TGTGCTAGCAGGAGTTTCCGGGGGGCGAGCACAGATACGCAGTATTTT.

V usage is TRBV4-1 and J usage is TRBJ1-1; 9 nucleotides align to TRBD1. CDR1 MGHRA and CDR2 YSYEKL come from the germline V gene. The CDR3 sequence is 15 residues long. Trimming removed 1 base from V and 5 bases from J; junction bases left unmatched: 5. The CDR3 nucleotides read TGCGCCAGCAGCCAAGCCTACAGGGGGCGGACTGAAGCTTTCTTT. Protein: CASSQAYRGRTEAFF.

The CDR3 sequence: CASSPGGGGAVDTQYF. CDR3 bases: TGTGCCAGCAGCCCGGGGGGCGGGGGGGCGGTAGATACGCAGTATTTT. The V call is TRBV4-2, the J call TRBJ2-3, with 9 nucleotides matching TRBD2. The V and J ends lost 4 bases and 5 bases, in that order; junction bases with no gene match: 10. Germline CDR1 is LGHNA and CDR2 is YNFKEQ. CDR3 length: 16 residues.

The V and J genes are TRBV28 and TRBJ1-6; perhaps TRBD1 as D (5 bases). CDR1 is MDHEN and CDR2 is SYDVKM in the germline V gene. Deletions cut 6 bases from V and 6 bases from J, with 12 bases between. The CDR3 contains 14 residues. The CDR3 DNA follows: TGTGCCAGCAGCCAGGGTACGGTTAATTCACCCCTCCACTTT. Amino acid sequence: CASSQGTVNSPLHF.

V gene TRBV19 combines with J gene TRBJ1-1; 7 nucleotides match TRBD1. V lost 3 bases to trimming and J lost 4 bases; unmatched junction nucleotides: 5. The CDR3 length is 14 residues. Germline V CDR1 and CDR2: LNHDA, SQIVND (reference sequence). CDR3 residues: CASSMRGRGTEAFF. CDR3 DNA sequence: TGTGCCAGTAGTATGAGGGGGCGCGGCACTGAAGCTTTCTTT. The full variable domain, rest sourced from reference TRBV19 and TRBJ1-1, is DGGITQSPKYLFRKEGQNVTLSCEQNLNHDAMYWYRQDPGQGLRLIYYSQIVNDFQKGDIAEGYSVSREKKESFPLTVTSAQKNPTAFYLCASSMRGRGTEAFFGQGTRLTVV.

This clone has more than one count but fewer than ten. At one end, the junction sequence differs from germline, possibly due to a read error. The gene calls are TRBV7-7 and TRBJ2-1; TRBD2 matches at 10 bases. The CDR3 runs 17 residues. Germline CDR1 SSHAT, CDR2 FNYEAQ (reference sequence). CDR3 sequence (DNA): TGTGCTAGCAGCTTAGATAGCGGGGGGTTCAATACGAATGAGCAGTTCTTC. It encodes CASSLDSGGFNTNEQFF.